These T cell receptor beta chains were read from a single sample in a study of vaccination and CD4 T cells after COVID-19. MiXCR, run by TCRdb on the PCR reads, gives a single entry per CDR3 protein. The top ten clones hold 16% of a sample with about 19,000 distinct CDR3 sequences, around 80% of them seen once. Antigens of these TCRs are unknown. The sample here was CD4+ T cells from blood, cultured in vitro, taken after SARS-CoV-2 vaccination. The source of these receptors is a human donor who received a COVID-19 vaccine. CDR3s include the opening cysteine and the closing phenylalanine or tryptophan. The D gene is left open where the match is weak. The listing skips clone size in some rows; elsewhere it reads once, few, many or a size class.

TRBJ2-7	NA	TRBV6-1	NA	TGTGCCAGCACAGGATCCGGGGTCTCCTACGAGCAGTACTTC	CASTGSGVSYEQYF
TRBJ2-5	NA	TRBV12-3/TRBV12-4	TRBD2	TGTGCCAGCAGACCTAGCGGGGGGGCCCTGGAGACCCAGTACTTC	CASRPSGGALETQYF
TRBJ2-3	few	TRBV7-9	NA	TGTGCCAGCAGCCTTATATCAGATACGCAGTATTTT	CASSLISDTQYF
TRBJ1-1	NA	TRBV19	NA	TGTGCCAGTAGTATAGATTTATGGGGGGCAGGGGTAGCTGAAGCTTTCTTT	CASSIDLWGAGVAEAFF
TRBJ1-2	NA	TRBV6-1	NA	TGTGCCAGCATGACGACAGGCCTCTATGGCTACACCTTC	CASMTTGLYGYTF
TRBJ1-2	NA	TRBV24-1	NA	TGTGCCACCAGTGATTATACGACAGGAAGCTATGGCTACACCTTC	CATSDYTTGSYGYTF
TRBJ1-5	NA	TRBV20-1	TRBD1	TGCAGTGTGGAGAAGGGACAGGGCAATCAGCCCCAGCATTTT	CSVEKGQGNQPQHF
TRBJ1-2	once	TRBV12-3/TRBV12-4	TRBD1	TGTGCCAGCACTCTACAGGGGGCGGGCTACACCTTC	CASTLQGAGYTF
TRBJ1-3	NA	TRBV7-2	NA	TGTGCCAGCAGCTTTCGTCGACTGGGCGGAGGAAACACCATATATTTT	CASSFRRLGGGNTIYF
TRBJ2-1	once	TRBV7-2	TRBD2	TGTGCCAGCAGCTCAAGGGGACTAGCGGGGGGCGGTGAGCAGTTCTTC	CASSSRGLAGGGEQFF
TRBJ1-2	NA	TRBV2	TRBD1	TGTGCCAGCAGTGAAGGTCGTGCAGGGGGCTATGGCTACACCTTC	CASSEGRAGGYGYTF
TRBJ2-3	NA	TRBV5-1	TRBD1	TGCGCCAGCAGCTCGACACAGGGGTTGGGCACAGATACGCAGTATTTT	CASSSTQGLGTDTQYF
TRBJ1-2	NA	TRBV9	NA	TGTGCCAGCGGCTGGGCGGGCTATGGCTACACCTTC	CASGWAGYGYTF
TRBJ1-5	NA	TRBV15	NA	TGTGCCACCAGCAGAGATAAGGGCAGTAGATACCGTGACCAGCCCCAGCATTTT	CATSRDKGSRYRDQPQHF
TRBJ1-1	NA	TRBV19	TRBD1	TGTGCCAGTAGTACAGTACAGGGGACTGAAGCTTTCTTT	CASSTVQGTEAFF
TRBJ1-1	NA	TRBV12-3/TRBV12-4	NA	TGTGCCAGCAGGGGGAACGCGAACACTGAAGCTTTCTTT	CASRGNANTEAFF
TRBJ1-5	NA	TRBV24-1	TRBD1	TGTGCCACCAGTGATTCAGACAGGGGGCTGTTTCAGCCCCAGCATTTT	CATSDSDRGLFQPQHF
TRBJ1-6	few	TRBV11-3	TRBD1	TGTGCCAGCAGCTTTGACAGGGGTAATTCACCCCTCCACTTT	CASSFDRGNSPLHF
TRBJ2-7	few	TRBV7-9	NA	TGTGCCAGCAGCTTAACGGGGGATGGGCAGTACTTC	CASSLTGDGQYF
TRBJ1-2	few	TRBV14	NA	TGTGCCAGCAGCCAGACCTCAGCAGATGGCTACACCTTC	CASSQTSADGYTF
TRBJ1-5	NA	TRBV20-1	TRBD1	TGCAGCGCGACAGGGTCGAGTCAGCCCCAGCATTTT	CSATGSSQPQHF
TRBJ2-7	large	TRBV4-1	NA	TGCGCCAGCAGCCTAGAGCGCTACGGCGAGCAGTACTTC	CASSLERYGEQYF
TRBJ1-2	NA	TRBV10-3	TRBD1	TGTGCCATCAGTGACCCGGGAAGGGGAGGGGGCATTGGCTACACCTTC	CAISDPGRGGGIGYTF
TRBJ1-2	NA	TRBV27	NA	TGTGCCAGCAGTCCAACCCACTGGGGGGGGTGGGACTATGGCTACACCTTC	CASSPTHWGGWDYGYTF
TRBJ1-5	NA	TRBV6-1	NA	TGTGCCAGCAGTGAAGCAATAAGGAGGGTAAGACAGCCCCAGCATTTT	CASSEAIRRVRQPQHF
TRBJ2-1	NA	TRBV11-3	NA	TGTGCCAGCAGCTTGGGGGGCGACAATGAGCAGTTCTTC	CASSLGGDNEQFF
TRBJ2-3	NA	TRBV4-2	NA	TGTGCCAGCAGCCAAGATCCTAACACAGATACGCAGTATTTT	CASSQDPNTDTQYF
TRBJ1-2	NA	TRBV7-9	TRBD1	TGTGCCAGCAGCTCCAGGACAGGCAACTATGGCTACACCTTC	CASSSRTGNYGYTF
TRBJ2-5	NA	TRBV7-2	NA	TGTGCCAGCAGCTTAGTTGCCAGGGGAGAGACCCAGTACTTC	CASSLVARGETQYF
TRBJ2-3	NA	TRBV7-9	NA	TGTGCCAGCAATGGGCCAGATACGCAGTATTTT	CASNGPDTQYF
TRBJ1-2	NA	TRBV5-1	TRBD1	TGCGCCAGCAGCATCTCCGGGACAGACGTTGGCTACACCTTC	CASSISGTDVGYTF
TRBJ1-3	NA	TRBV7-2	NA	TGTGCCAGCAGCCCAACATCTGAGACTGGAAACACCATATATTTT	CASSPTSETGNTIYF
TRBJ2-2	NA	TRBV12-3/TRBV12-4	NA	TGTGCCAGCACCCCCATGGGCGCCGCCGGGGAGCTGTTTTTT	CASTPMGAAGELFF
TRBJ2-7	NA	TRBV21-1	NA	TGTGCCAGCACCTTTATGGACAGAACAGCCTACGAGCCGTACTTC	CASTFMDRTAYEPYF
TRBJ2-1	NA	TRBV20-1	NA	TGCAGTGCTTCGACCCTCACCTCCTACAATGAGCAGTTCTTC	CSASTLTSYNEQFF
TRBJ1-5	once	TRBV12-3/TRBV12-4	NA	TGTGCCAGCAGTTTTCTTGGCTATCAGCCCCAGCATTTT	CASSFLGYQPQHF
TRBJ1-5	NA	TRBV7-2	NA	TGTGCCAGCAGCGGAGGGTTGGATCAGCCCCAGCATTTT	CASSGGLDQPQHF
TRBJ1-6	once	TRBV11-1	TRBD1	TGTGCCAGCAGCTTGGACAGGGGTAATTCACCCCTCCACTTT	CASSLDRGNSPLHF
TRBJ2-1	NA	TRBV7-8	NA	TGTGCCAGCAGCTTAGCGTCGGCTAGCTACAATGAGCAGTTCTTC	CASSLASASYNEQFF
TRBJ1-4	NA	TRBV6-1	NA	TGTGCCAGCAGTCCCCAGCGGGCGGGCCCTGATGAAAAACTGTTTTTT	CASSPQRAGPDEKLFF
TRBJ1-6	NA	TRBV6-1	TRBD1	TGTGCCAGCAGGACCACAGGGGGCGCCGGGAATTCACCCCTCCACTTT	CASRTTGGAGNSPLHF
TRBJ1-2	NA	TRBV7-8	TRBD1	TGTGCCAGCAGCTTAGCTCTTAAGGGACAGGGAATCTATGGCTACACCTTC	CASSLALKGQGIYGYTF
TRBJ1-6	few	TRBV10-3	TRBD1	TGTGCCATCAGTGATTCAAGGGACAGAGATAATTCACCCCTCCACTTT	CAISDSRDRDNSPLHF
TRBJ1-3	NA	TRBV5-8	NA	TGTGCCAGCAGGAAGCCAGGGTCTCCTGGAAACACCATATATTTT	CASRKPGSPGNTIYF
TRBJ1-1	NA	TRBV7-9	TRBD1	TGTGCCAGCAGCTATAGTCGACAGGGGGGAGACACTGAAGCTTTCTTT	CASSYSRQGGDTEAFF
TRBJ2-3	NA	TRBV7-9	NA	TGTGCCAGCAGCCCGGACAGCTCGCCGCAGTATTTT	CASSPDSSPQYF
TRBJ2-1	NA	TRBV5-1	NA	TGCGCCACCGGAAGAGGAGAGGACAGTTACAATGAGCAGTTCTTC	CATGRGEDSYNEQFF
TRBJ1-5	NA	TRBV19	NA	TGTGCCAGTAGTATAGGACAGGATAGCAATCAGCCCCAGCATTTT	CASSIGQDSNQPQHF
TRBJ2-5	NA	TRBV2	NA	TGTGCCAGCAGTGAAGAAAGGGTTCCAGAGACCCAGTACTTC	CASSEERVPETQYF
TRBJ1-5	few	TRBV2	TRBD1	TGTGCCAGCAGCAAAGGGACAGGGGGTGGCCAGCCCCAGCATTTT	CASSKGTGGGQPQHF
TRBJ1-2	once	TRBV7-9	TRBD1	TGTGCCAGCAGCTTAGAGATGACAGGGGGCGATGGCTACACCTTC	CASSLEMTGGDGYTF
TRBJ1-5	NA	TRBV6-1	NA	TGTGCCAGCAGTGCCGCCGGGTCGGGACCGGGCAATCAGCCCCAGCATTTT	CASSAAGSGPGNQPQHF
TRBJ1-1	NA	TRBV7-9	NA	TGTGCCAGCAGCGCAGATCCCTTGAACACTGAAGCTTTCTTT	CASSADPLNTEAFF
TRBJ1-2	few	TRBV2	NA	TGTGCCAGCAGTGTGGGCAGTTCCCTCAGTGGCTACACCTTC	CASSVGSSLSGYTF
TRBJ2-3	NA	TRBV21-1	NA	TGTGCCAGCATCACACCGGGACTAGTGTTTCCAGATACGCAGTATTTT	CASITPGLVFPDTQYF
TRBJ1-1	NA	TRBV23-1	NA	TGCGCCAGCAGTCAATCCTGGAGGGCCACTGAAGCTTTCTTT	CASSQSWRATEAFF
TRBJ2-7	NA	TRBV20-1	TRBD2	TGCAGTGCTAGAGTAAGGGCTAGCGGGGGCGGATTCTACGAGCAGTACTTC	CSARVRASGGGFYEQYF
TRBJ2-3	NA	TRBV6-1	TRBD2	TGTGCCAGCAGGGGACTAGCTTGGCAAGATACGCAGTATTTT	CASRGLAWQDTQYF
TRBJ2-7	NA	TRBV5-6	NA	TGTGCCAGCAGCTTGGACCTTTGGGGAAGCTCCTACGAGCAGTACTTC	CASSLDLWGSSYEQYF